This T cell receptor beta chain was sequenced for a study of blood T cell repertoires in COVID-19. Across the study: Whether acute or convalescent, the COVID-19 samples came from the United States, Italy and Spain. T cells, B-cell-depleted T cells, or PBMCs provided the cDNA or gDNA that served as material.

This clone was observed a single time. Authors' analysis steps: Amplified reference gene primers provided the basis for estimating nucleated cell counts. This table comes from immunoSEQ multiplex PCR, and its TCRdb copy is limited to in-frame clones, with some not included. V, J and clone size were drawn from that table, and D and trimming were deduced from the DNA. The table records some 130,000 clones, roughly three quarters of them present only once. V trimming: 4 bases; J trimming: 4 bases; junction bases outside the gene matches: 6. Germline V CDR1 and CDR2: MNHEY, SVGAGI. CDR3 length equals 15 residues.

Sequencing was performed on peripheral blood. V usage is TRBV6-5 and J usage is TRBJ1-2; 10 bases map to TRBD1. The origin of this receptor is a woman in her 70s with acute or convalescent COVID-19. Written as DNA, the CDR3 is TGTGCCAGCAGTTTCCGGGACAGGGGCCTCTATGGCTACACCTTC. This encodes CASSFRDRGLYGYTF.